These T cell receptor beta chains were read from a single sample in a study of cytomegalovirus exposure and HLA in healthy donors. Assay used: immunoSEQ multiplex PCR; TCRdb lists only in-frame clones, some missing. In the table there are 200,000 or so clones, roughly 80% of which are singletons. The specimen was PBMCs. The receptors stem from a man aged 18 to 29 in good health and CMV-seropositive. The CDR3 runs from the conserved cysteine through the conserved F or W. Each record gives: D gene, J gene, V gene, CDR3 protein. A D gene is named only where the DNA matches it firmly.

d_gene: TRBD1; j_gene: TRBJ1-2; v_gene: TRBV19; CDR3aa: CASSPGTGIYGYTF
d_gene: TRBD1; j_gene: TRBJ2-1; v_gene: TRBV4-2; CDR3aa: CASSRPGTGGYNEQFF
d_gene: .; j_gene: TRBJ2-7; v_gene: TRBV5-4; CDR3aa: CASSTARVRNGEQYF
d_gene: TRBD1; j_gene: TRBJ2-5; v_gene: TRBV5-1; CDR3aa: CASSPQGDLYETQYF
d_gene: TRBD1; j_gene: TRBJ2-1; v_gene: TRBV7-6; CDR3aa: CASSTDRVGEQFF
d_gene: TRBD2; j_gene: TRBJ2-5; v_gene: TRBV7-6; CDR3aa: CASSPGTSLMETQYF
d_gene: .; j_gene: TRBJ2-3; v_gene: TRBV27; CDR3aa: CASSFLSADTQYF
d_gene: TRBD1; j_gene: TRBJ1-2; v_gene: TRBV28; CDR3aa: CASSDRGPVRGYTF
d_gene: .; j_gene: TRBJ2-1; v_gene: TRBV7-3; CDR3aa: CASSLTIHSYNEQFF
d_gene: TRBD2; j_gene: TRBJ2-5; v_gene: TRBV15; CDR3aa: CATSSGSVRETQYF
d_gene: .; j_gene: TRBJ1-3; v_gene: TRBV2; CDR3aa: CASMHPPDSGNTIYF
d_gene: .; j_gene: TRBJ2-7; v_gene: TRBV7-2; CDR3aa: CASSLAGGAYSYEQYF
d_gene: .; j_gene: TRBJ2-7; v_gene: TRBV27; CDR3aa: CASSHSSYEQYF
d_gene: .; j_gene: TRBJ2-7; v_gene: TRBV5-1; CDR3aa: CASSPSAGTSLYEQYF
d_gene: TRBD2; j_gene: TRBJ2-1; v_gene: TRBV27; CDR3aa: CASSFLGTSGRSEQFF
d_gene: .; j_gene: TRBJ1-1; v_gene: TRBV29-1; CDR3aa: CSVVELGTEAFF
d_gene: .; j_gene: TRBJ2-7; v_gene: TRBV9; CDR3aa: CASSVDGNYEQYF
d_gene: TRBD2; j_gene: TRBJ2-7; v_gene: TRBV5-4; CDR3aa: CASSETSGSSYEQYF
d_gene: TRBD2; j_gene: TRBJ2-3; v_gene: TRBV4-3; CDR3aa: CASSQGSSGSTDTQYF
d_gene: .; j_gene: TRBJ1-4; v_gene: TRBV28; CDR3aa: CASITSQGKLFF
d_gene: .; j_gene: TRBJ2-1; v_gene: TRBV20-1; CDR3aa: CSAWGGEQFF
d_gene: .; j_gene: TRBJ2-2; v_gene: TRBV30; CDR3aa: CAWSVIRGTGELFF
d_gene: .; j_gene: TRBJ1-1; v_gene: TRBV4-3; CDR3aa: CASSQMDNNEAFF
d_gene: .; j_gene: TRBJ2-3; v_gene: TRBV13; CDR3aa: CASSPSTDTQYF
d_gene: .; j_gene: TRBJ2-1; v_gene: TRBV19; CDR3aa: CASSIEVWALNEQFF
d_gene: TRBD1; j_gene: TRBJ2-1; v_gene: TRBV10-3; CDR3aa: CAISESRVPGQLNEQFF